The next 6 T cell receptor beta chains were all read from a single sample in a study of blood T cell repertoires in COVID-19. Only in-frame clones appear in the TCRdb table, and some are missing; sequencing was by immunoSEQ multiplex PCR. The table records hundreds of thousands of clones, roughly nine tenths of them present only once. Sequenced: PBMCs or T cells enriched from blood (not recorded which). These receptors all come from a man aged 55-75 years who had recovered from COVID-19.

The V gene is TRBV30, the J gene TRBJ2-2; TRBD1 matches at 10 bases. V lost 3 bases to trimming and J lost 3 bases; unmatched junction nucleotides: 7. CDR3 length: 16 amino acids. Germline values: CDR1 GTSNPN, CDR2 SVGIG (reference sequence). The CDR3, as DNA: TGTGCCTGGAGGAAGACCGGGACAGGGGACACCGGGGAGCTGTTTTTT. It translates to CAWRKTGTGDTGELFF. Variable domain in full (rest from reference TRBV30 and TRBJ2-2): SQTIHQWPATLVQPVGSPLSLECTVEGTSNPNLYWYRQAAGRGLQLLFYSVGIGQISSEVPQNLSASRPQDRQFILSSKKLLLSDSGFYLCAWRKTGTGDTGELFFGEGSRLTVL.

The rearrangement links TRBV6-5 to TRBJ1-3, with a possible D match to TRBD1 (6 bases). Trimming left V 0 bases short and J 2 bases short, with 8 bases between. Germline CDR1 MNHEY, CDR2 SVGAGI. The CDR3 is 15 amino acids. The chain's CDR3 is CASSYSRTAGNTIYF. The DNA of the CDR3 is TGTGCCAGCAGTTACTCCCGGACAGCTGGAAACACCATATATTTT.

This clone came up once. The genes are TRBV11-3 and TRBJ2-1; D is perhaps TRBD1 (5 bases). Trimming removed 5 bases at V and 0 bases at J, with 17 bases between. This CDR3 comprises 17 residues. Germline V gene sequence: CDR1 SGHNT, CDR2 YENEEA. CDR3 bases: TGTGCCAGCAGCCATACCCCGGCAGGGCTCTCCTACAATGAGCAGTTCTTC. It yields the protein CASSHTPAGLSYNEQFF.

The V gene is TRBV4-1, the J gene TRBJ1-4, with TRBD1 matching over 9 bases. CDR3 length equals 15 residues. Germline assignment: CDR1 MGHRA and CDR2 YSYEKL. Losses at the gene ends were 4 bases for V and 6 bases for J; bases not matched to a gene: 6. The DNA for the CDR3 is TGCGCCAGCAGCCCAGCGGGACAGGGTTATGAAAAACTGTTTTTT. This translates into CASSPAGQGYEKLFF.

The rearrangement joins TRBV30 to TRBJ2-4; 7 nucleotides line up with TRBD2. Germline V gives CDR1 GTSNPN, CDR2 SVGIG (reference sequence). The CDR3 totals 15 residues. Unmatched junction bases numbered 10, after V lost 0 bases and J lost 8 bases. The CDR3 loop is CAWSVLEGGPDIQYF. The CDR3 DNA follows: TGTGCCTGGAGTGTACTCGAGGGAGGGCCGGACATTCAGTACTTC.

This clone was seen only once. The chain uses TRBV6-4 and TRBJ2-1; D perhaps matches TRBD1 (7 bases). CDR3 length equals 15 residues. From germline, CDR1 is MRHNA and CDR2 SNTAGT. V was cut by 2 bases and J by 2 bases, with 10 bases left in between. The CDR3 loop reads CASSDQGGAYNEQFF. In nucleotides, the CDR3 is TGTGCCAGCAGTGACCAGGGGGGCGCCTACAATGAGCAGTTCTTC.